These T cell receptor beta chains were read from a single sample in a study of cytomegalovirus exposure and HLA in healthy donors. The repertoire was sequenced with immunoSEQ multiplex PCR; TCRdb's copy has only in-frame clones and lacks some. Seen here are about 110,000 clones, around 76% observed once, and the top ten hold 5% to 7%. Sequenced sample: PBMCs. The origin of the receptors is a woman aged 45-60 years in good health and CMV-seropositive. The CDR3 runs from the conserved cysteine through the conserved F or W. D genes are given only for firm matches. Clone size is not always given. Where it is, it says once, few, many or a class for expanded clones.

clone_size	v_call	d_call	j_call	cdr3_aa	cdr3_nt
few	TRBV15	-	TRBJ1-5	CATSRDTRREPQHF	TGTGCCACCAGCAGGGACACCCGCCGGGAGCCCCAGCATTTT
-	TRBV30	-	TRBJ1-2	CAWSVSSHGYTF	TGTGCCTGGAGTGTTTCGAGCCATGGCTACACCTTC
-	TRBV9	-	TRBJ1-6	CASSVDKTYNSPLHF	TGTGCCAGCAGCGTCGACAAGACCTATAATTCACCCCTCCACTTT
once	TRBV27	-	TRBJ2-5	CASSFIGAESAVKETQYF	TGTGCCAGCAGTTTTATTGGCGCTGAGTCCGCGGTAAAAGAGACCCAGTACTTC
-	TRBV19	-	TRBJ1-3	CASGWAISGNTIYF	TGTGCCAGTGGCTGGGCCATCTCTGGAAACACCATATATTTT
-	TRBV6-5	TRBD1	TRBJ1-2	CASSPGQGHGYTF	TGTGCCAGCAGCCCGGGACAGGGGCATGGCTACACCTTC
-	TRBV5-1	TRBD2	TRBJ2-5	CASSFSGGAGETQYF	TGCGCCAGCAGCTTTAGCGGGGGAGCGGGTGAGACCCAGTACTTC
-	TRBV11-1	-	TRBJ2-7	CASSFNSYEQYF	TGTGCCAGCAGCTTTAACTCTTACGAGCAGTACTTC
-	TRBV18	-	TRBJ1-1	CASSPDPGMNTEAFF	TGTGCCAGCTCACCAGACCCGGGGATGAACACTGAAGCTTTCTTT
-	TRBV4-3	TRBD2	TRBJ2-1	CASSQDGSGAYNEQFF	TGCGCCAGCAGCCAAGATGGGAGCGGGGCCTACAATGAGCAGTTCTTC
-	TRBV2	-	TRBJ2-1	CASTLGPDRSNEQFF	TGTGCCAGCACCCTAGGACCCGACAGATCCAATGAGCAGTTCTTC
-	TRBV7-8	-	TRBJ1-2	CASSFQGYGYTF	TGTGCCAGCAGCTTCCAGGGTTATGGCTACACCTTC
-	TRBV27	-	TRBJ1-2	CASSFGVGSGYTF	TGTGCCAGCAGTTTTGGGGTGGGGAGTGGCTACACCTTC
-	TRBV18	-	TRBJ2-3	CASSPTWQKDTQYF	TGTGCCAGCTCACCTACGTGGCAGAAAGATACGCAGTATTTT
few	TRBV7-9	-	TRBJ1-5	CASSLGRDQPQHF	TGTGCCAGCAGCTTAGGGAGGGATCAGCCCCAGCATTTT
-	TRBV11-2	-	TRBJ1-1	CASSFVGTRTEAFF	TGTGCCAGCAGCTTCGTGGGTACGAGGACTGAAGCTTTCTTT
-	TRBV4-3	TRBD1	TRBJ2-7	CASSQGTGGGYEQYF	TGCGCCAGCAGCCAGGGGACAGGGGGCGGCTACGAGCAGTACTTC
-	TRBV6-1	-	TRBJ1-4	CASSGGRPNEKLFF	TGTGCCAGCAGCGGAGGCAGGCCTAATGAAAAACTGTTTTTT